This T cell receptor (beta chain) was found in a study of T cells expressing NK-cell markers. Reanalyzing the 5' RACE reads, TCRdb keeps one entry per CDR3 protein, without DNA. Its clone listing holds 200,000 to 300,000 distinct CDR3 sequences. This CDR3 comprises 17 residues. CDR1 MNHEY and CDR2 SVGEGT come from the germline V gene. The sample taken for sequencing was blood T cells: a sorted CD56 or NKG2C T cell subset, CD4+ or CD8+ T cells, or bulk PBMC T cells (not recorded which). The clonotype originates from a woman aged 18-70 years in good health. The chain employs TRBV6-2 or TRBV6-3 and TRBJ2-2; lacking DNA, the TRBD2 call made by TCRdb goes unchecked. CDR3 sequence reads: CASRKQGTSGITGELFF.